What follows are 21 T cell receptor beta chains derived from one specimen sequenced in a study of T cells in Graves' hyperthyroidism and ophthalmopathy. TCR beta CDR3 regions were amplified from RNA. HTBI primers were used for first-round RT-PCR of the TCR CDR3. TCRdb fed the multiplex PCR reads into MiXCR, producing one record per CDR3 protein. In the table there are 690,000 or so distinct CDR3 sequences, 18% of which are singletons. The specimen was blood. Receptors were obtained from a woman aged 45-65 years with Graves' hyperthyroidism that later progressed to Graves' ophthalmopathy.

This chain joins TRBV12-3 or TRBV12-4 and TRBJ2-4; D possibly corresponds to TRBD2 (5 bases). Trimming left V 7 bases short and J 3 bases short, with 10 bases between. The CDR3 length is 13 residues. CDR3: CASTERNKNIQYF. The CDR3 nucleotides read TGTGCCAGCACCGAGCGGAACAAAAACATTCAGTACTTC.

This clonotype was recorded at least ten times. V is TRBV7-2 and J is TRBJ2-3; D is undetermined. Germline-derived CDR1 and CDR2 are SGHTA and FQGNSA. V was trimmed by 1 base and J by 2 bases, leaving 7 bases between them. This CDR3 is built from 14 residues. CDR3 loop: CASSLGQITDTQYF. CDR3 DNA: TGTGCCAGCAGCTTAGGGCAGATCACAGATACGCAGTATTTT.

The table lists this clonotype with many counts. This sequence joins TRBV12-3 or TRBV12-4 and TRBJ1-1, with 10 bases that match TRBD1. The trim removed 6 bases at V and 4 bases at J, leaving 8 bases unmatched. There are 15 residues in the CDR3. The CDR3 sequence is CASSLDRGRVTEAFF. CDR3 in DNA: TGTGCCAGCAGCCTTGACAGGGGGCGAGTCACTGAAGCTTTCTTT.

This chain uses TRBV5-1 with TRBJ1-2; a possible D gene is TRBD1 (6 bases). This CDR3 spans 16 amino acids. Germline V gene lookup returns CDR1 SGHRS and CDR2 YFSETQ. Trimming pared 4 bases from V and 8 bases from J, leaving 24 bases between. The CDR3, as DNA: TGCGCCAGCAGCCCACGCTCCCGGGGGGGCGGAAGCGGCTACACCTTC. Translation: CASSPRSRGGGSGYTF.

The rearrangement links TRBV18 to TRBJ2-1, with 10 nucleotides matching TRBD1. Trimming cost V 5 bases and J 3 bases; bases outside gene matches: 7. Germline V CDR1 and CDR2: KGHSH, LQKENI. The length of the CDR3 is 16 residues. The CDR3 DNA reads as TGTGCCAGCTCAACATACCGGGACAGGGGCTACAATGAGCAGTTCTTC. Translation gives CASSTYRDRGYNEQFF.

This clonotype has at least ten counts. V and J are TRBV20-1 and TRBJ2-3; D might be TRBD2 (5 bases). Germline V gene sequence: CDR1 DFQATT, CDR2 SNEGSKA (reference sequence). The CDR3 sequence is 16 residues long. V lost 0 bases and J 2 bases, leaving 15 bases between the germline ends. Written as DNA, the CDR3 is TGCAGTGCTAGAGATAAAGGACTTCTGAACACAGATACGCAGTATTTT. As protein: CSARDKGLLNTDTQYF.

At least ten counts were recorded for this clonotype. V usage is TRBV18 and J usage is TRBJ2-3; no reliable D call. This CDR3 has 13 amino acids. Germline V gene data show CDR1 as KGHSH and CDR2 as LQKENI. The V end lost 6 bases, the J end lost 3 bases, and 10 bases lay between the germline ends. In DNA, the CDR3 is TGTGCCAGCTCTAACCAGGCAACAGATACGCAGTATTTT. Its protein is CASSNQATDTQYF.

This clonotype was recorded many times. This rearrangement joins TRBV3-1 to TRBJ1-1; possibly TRBD1 for D (5 bases). This CDR3 is built from 16 residues. Germline V CDR1 and CDR2: LGHDT, YNNKEL (reference sequence). V lost 3 bases and J 2 bases, leaving 16 bases between the germline ends. CDR3 sequence (DNA): TGTGCCAGCAGCCACCAGGCAGGGACGATAAACACTGAAGCTTTCTTT. It specifies CASSHQAGTINTEAFF.

The V and J genes are TRBV18 and TRBJ2-7; 11 bases map to TRBD1. The CDR3 has 17 amino acids. The V and J ends lost 2 bases and 3 bases, in that order; junction bases with no gene match: 9. The V gene's germline CDR1 is KGHSH and CDR2 LQKENI. DNA of the CDR3: TGTGCCAGCTCACCAGGAGTATCAGGGACAGGGGGCTACGAGCAGTACTTC. Amino acid sequence: CASSPGVSGTGGYEQYF.

This clonotype was counted many times. The V gene is TRBV4-2, the J gene TRBJ1-1; D is ambiguous. Germline-derived CDR1 and CDR2 are LGHNA and YNFKEQ. The length of the CDR3 is 15 residues. Trimming stripped 1 base from V and 2 bases from J, with 11 bases between. The CDR3 DNA reads TGTGCCAGCAGCCAAGGAGCCCAGGACAACACTGAAGCTTTCTTT. Protein product: CASSQGAQDNTEAFF.

This rearrangement joins TRBV10-2 to TRBJ1-4; TRBD1 might be the D (5 bases). The V gene's germline CDR1 is WSHSY and CDR2 SAAADI. V was shortened by 4 bases and J by 2 bases, with 14 bases between the two germline ends. This CDR3 is built from 16 residues. CDR3 sequence (DNA): TGCGCCAGCAGTGTAGGGGACGACGGCACTAATGAAAAACTGTTTTTT. Translating gives CASSVGDDGTNEKLFF.

This clonotype was found many times. This chain links TRBV11-2 with TRBJ2-5; 7 positions match TRBD1. The J segment lost 4 bases and the V segment lost 5 bases, leaving 7 bases of the junction unmatched. Germline CDR1 reads SGHAT; CDR2 reads FQNNGV. The CDR3 has 14 residues. CDR3: CASSPRGQLETQYF. CDR3 sequence (DNA): TGTGCCAGCAGCCCCCGGGGACAGTTAGAGACCCAGTACTTC.

This clonotype was seen more than once but under ten times. This chain links TRBV7-8 with TRBJ1-1; TRBD1 matches at 12 bases. Per the germline V gene, CDR1 is SGHVS and CDR2 is FQNEAQ. The trim removed 4 bases at V and 10 bases at J, leaving 4 bases unmatched. The CDR3 runs 13 residues. The CDR3 is CASSSGTGGRAFF. Here the CDR3 DNA reads TGTGCCAGCAGCTCCGGGACAGGGGGCCGAGCTTTCTTT.

This clonotype has only a few counts. This rearrangement joins TRBV6-6 to TRBJ1-1; possibly TRBD1 for D (6 bases). The V gene's germline CDR1 is MNHNY and CDR2 SVGAGI (reference sequence). The CDR3 totals 12 residues. Trimming shortened V by 0 bases and J by 11 bases, and 10 bases separated the two germline ends. DNA of the CDR3: TGTGCCAGCAGTTACTCGGGGGGGGCGGCTTTCTTT. This codes for CASSYSGGAAFF.

This clonotype was counted ten times or more. The V and J genes are TRBV11-2 and TRBJ2-7, with D unclear. The ends were cut back, 7 bases at V and 0 bases at J, with 10 bases in the middle. The CDR3 extends over 13 amino acids. Germline V gives CDR1 SGHAT, CDR2 FQNNGV. The CDR3 sequence is CASTPLPSYEQYF. The CDR3, as DNA: TGTGCCAGCACGCCCCTCCCCTCCTACGAGCAGTACTTC.

This clonotype occurred many times. V gene TRBV6-1 combines with J gene TRBJ1-1; TRBD1 is a possible D gene (5 bases). The V and J ends lost 4 bases and 0 bases respectively, with 6 bases between them. CDR1 is MNHNS and CDR2 is SASEGT in the germline V gene. The CDR3 contains 13 residues. CDR3 sequence reads: CASSATVNTEAFF. The CDR3 coding sequence is TGTGCCAGCAGTGCGACAGTGAACACTGAAGCTTTCTTT.

This clonotype was counted many times. The CDR3 sequence: CASSVSGGVEPQHF. The CDR3 DNA sequence: TGTGCCAGCAGCGTGAGTGGCGGAGTTGAGCCCCAGCATTTT. The V call is TRBV11-2, the J call TRBJ1-5; no clear D. Trimming pared 5 bases from V and 8 bases from J, leaving 16 bases between. This CDR3 comprises 14 residues. Germline lookup yields CDR1 SGHAT and CDR2 FQNNGV.

The table lists this clonotype with many counts. The chain combines TRBV5-1 with TRBJ2-1; 10 nucleotides line up with TRBD2. The germline V gene encodes CDR1 SGHRS and CDR2 YFSETQ. J gave up 6 bases and V 4 bases, and 7 bases lay outside the gene matches. CDR3 length: 15 residues. The CDR3 coding sequence is TGCGCCAGCAGCGGCCTGAGCGGGGGGGCCAATGAGCAGTTCTTC. Protein product: CASSGLSGGANEQFF. Based on the CDR3 plus reference TRBV5-1 and TRBJ2-1, the full variable domain is KAGVTQTPRYLIKTRGQQVTLSCSPISGHRSVSWYQQTPGQGLQFLFEYFSETQRNKGNFPGRFSGRQFSNSRSEMNVSTLELGDSALYLCASSGLSGGANEQFFGPGTRLTVL.

This chain connects TRBV27 to TRBJ2-7; D is possibly TRBD1 (5 bases). This CDR3 has 15 amino acids. V was shortened by 4 bases and J by 2 bases, with 15 bases between the two germline ends. Germline-derived CDR1 and CDR2 are MNHEY and SMNVEV (reference sequence). The CDR3, as DNA: TGTGCCAGCAGTTATCGCCAGGGCTCACCCTACGAGCAGTACTTC. This translates into CASSYRQGSPYEQYF.

CDR3 in DNA: TGTGCCAGCAGTAGAGGGGTTTTGAACACTGAAGCTTTCTTT. Its translation: CASSRGVLNTEAFF. The chain recombines TRBV27 with TRBJ1-1, with D possibly being TRBD1 (5 bases). Germline lookup yields CDR1 MNHEY and CDR2 SMNVEV (reference sequence). CDR3 length: 14 amino acids. V lost 5 bases and J 0 bases, leaving 10 bases between the germline ends.

The chain combines TRBV3-1 with TRBJ2-3, with a possible D match to TRBD1 (6 bases). Trimming removed 4 bases from V and 13 bases from J, with 15 bases in between. Germline CDR1 and CDR2: LGHDT and YNNKEL (reference sequence). CDR3 length: 12 residues. The CDR3 loop is CASSRPGQVEYF. The CDR3 DNA sequence: TGTGCCAGCAGCCGTCCGGGACAAGTTGAGTATTTT.